The clone carrying this T cell receptor beta chain occurred once. The PCR employed 60 Vbeta primers together with 13 Jbeta primers. Sequencing used immunoSEQ multiplex PCR; TCRdb keeps in-frame clones, though not all of them. The sample includes about 180,000 clones, under 85% of them seen just once. This sample stems from a study of cytomegalovirus exposure and HLA in healthy donors. The V gene's germline CDR1 is MGHRA and CDR2 YSYEKL. The CDR3 has 17 residues. The origin of this receptor is a man younger than 35 in good health and CMV-seronegative. The material sequenced was PBMCs. V gene TRBV4-1 combines with J gene TRBJ2-5, with TRBD1 matching 12 bases. Matching the DNA end better, TRBJ2-7 makes the J call doubtful. This chain's CDR3 is CASSQLIPGQGANEQYF. The CDR3 DNA reads as TGCGCCAGCAGCCAACTCATTCCGGGACAGGGGGCAAACGAGCAGTACTTC.